The present T cell receptor (beta chain) was sequenced within a study of neoadjuvant anti-PD-1 for oral cavity cancer. This clone has a handful of counts. The CDR3 has 13 amino acids. V dropped 1 base and J dropped 6 bases, with 10 bases sitting between them. The germline CDR1 and CDR2 sequences are SGHNT and YENEEA. Assay used: immunoSEQ multiplex PCR; TCRdb lists only in-frame clones, some missing. The sample contains about 6,600 clones, 40% to 55% of which appear only once. This specimen was tumor tissue, taken before nivolumab (anti-PD-1) treatment. The TCR was taken from a person between 40 and 85 years old with oral cavity squamous cell carcinoma. The chain recombines TRBV11-3 with TRBJ2-7, with a possible D match to TRBD2 (6 bases). The CDR3 reads CASSLVPGGEQYF. CDR3 nucleotides: TGTGCCAGCAGCTTAGTCCCCGGGGGCGAGCAGTACTTC.